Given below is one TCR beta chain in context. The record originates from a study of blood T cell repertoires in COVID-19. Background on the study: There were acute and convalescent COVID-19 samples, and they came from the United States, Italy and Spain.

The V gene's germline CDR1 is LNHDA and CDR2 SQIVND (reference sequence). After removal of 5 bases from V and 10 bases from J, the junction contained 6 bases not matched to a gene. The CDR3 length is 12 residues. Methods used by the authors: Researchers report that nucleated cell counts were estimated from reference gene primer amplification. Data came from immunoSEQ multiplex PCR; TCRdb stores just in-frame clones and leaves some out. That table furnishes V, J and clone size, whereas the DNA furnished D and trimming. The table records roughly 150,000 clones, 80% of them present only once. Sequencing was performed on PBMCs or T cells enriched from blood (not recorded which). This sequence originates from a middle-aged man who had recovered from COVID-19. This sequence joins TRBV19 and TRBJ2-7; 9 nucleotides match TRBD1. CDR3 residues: CASSEGTGKQYF. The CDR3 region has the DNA TGTGCCAGTAGTGAAGGGACAGGGAAACAGTACTTC. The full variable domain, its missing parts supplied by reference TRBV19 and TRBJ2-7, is DGGITQSPKYLFRKEGQNVTLSCEQNLNHDAMYWYRQDPGQGLRLIYYSQIVNDFQKGDIAEGYSVSREKKESFPLTVTSAQKNPTAFYLCASSEGTGKQYFGPGTRLTVT.